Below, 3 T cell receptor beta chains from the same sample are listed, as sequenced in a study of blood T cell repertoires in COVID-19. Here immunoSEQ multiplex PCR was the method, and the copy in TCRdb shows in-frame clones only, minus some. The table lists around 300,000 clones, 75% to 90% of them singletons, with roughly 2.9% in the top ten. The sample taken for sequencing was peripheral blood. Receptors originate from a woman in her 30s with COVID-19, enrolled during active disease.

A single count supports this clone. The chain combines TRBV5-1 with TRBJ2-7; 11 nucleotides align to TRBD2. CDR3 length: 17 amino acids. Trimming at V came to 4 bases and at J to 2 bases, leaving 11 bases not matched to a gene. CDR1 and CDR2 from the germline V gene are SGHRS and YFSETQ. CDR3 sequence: CASSPLSTSGVAYEQYF. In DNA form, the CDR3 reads TGCGCCAGCAGCCCCCTATCGACTAGCGGGGTTGCCTACGAGCAGTACTTC.

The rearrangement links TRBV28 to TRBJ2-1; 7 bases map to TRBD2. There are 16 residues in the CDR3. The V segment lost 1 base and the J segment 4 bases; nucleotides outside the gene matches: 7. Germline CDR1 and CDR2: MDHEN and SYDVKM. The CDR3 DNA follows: TGTGCCAGCAGTTTATTGGGCGGGAGCAATTACAATGAGCAGTTCTTC. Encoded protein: CASSLLGGSNYNEQFF.

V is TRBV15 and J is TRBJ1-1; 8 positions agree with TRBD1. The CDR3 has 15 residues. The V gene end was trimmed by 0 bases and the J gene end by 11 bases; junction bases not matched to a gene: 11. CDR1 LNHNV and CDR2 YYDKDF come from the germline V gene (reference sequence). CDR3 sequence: CATSRETGTGDGAFF. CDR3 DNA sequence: TGTGCCACCAGCAGAGAAACCGGGACAGGCGACGGGGCTTTCTTT.